Described below is a single T cell receptor (beta chain) sequence and its context. What it binds is unknown. The CDR3 loop spans 16 amino acids. Germline trimming cut 2 bases from V and 4 bases from J; bases unmatched to any gene: 13. Germline values: CDR1 DFQATT, CDR2 SNEGSKA (reference sequence). TCRdb fed the 5' RACE reads into MiXCR, producing one record per CDR3 protein. The table has about 790,000 distinct CDR3 sequences, 18% seen once. The data stem from a study of identical twins. Study results and limitations: Excess sharing between twins was weaker in beta out-of-frame sequences. Low generation-probability sequences were in excess among twin-shared out-of-frame alpha sequences.

In addition, the sample was reused for a study of T cells expressing NK-cell markers. That work contributes: Leadership of the CD3+CD56-NKG2C+ fraction also belonged to these clonotypes in several donors.

The genes are TRBV20-1 and TRBJ1-2; TRBD1 matches 7 bases. The TCR originated in a young woman in good health. The sample consisted of PBMCs. CDR3 residues: CSARIRDSNLSYGYTF. CDR3 in DNA: TGCAGTGCTAGAATCCGGGACAGTAACCTTAGCTATGGCTACACCTTC.